Following are 8 T cell receptor beta chains from one sample sequenced in a study of shared clonotypes between healthy human individuals. Here immunoSEQ multiplex PCR was the method, and the copy in TCRdb shows in-frame clones only, minus some. Here the sample spans approximately 2.4 million clones, more than 90% being singletons. The sequenced sample consisted of naive CD4+ T cells sorted from blood. Sample subset: CD45RA+ positively selected. These receptor sequences come from a man younger than 30 in good health.

The V call is TRBV7-9, the J call TRBJ1-1, with TRBD1 matching 8 bases. V gave up 5 bases and J gave up 10 bases; unmatched junction bases: 3. The CDR3 is made up of 11 amino acids. In germline, CDR1 is SEHNR, CDR2 FQNEAQ (reference sequence). The CDR3 nucleotides are TGTGCCAGCAGCCCAGGGGGCAGAGCTTTCTTT. Translating gives CASSPGGRAFF.

The chain recombines TRBV18 with TRBJ1-5; the D gene is possibly TRBD1 (6 bases). V was pared by 1 base and J by 7 bases, with 14 bases between. Germline V lookup: CDR1 KGHSH, CDR2 LQKENI. The CDR3 has 15 amino acids. The CDR3 DNA sequence: TGTGCCAGCTCACCACAGGGGGTAAGAGAACAGCCCCAGCATTTT. Protein sequence: CASSPQGVREQPQHF. The entire variable domain, with the rest obtained from reference TRBV18 and TRBJ1-5, is as follows: NAGVMQNPRHLVRRRGQEARLRCSPMKGHSHVYWYRQLPEEGLKFMVYLQKENIIDESGMPKERFSAEFPKEGPSILRIQQVVRGDSAAYFCASSPQGVREQPQHFGDGTRLSIL.

The rearrangement uses TRBV4-3 and TRBJ2-1, with TRBD2 matching over 11 bases. Germline V lookup: CDR1 LGHNA, CDR2 YSLEER. V gave up 3 bases and J gave up 3 bases; unmatched junction bases: 4. The CDR3 is 16 residues long. DNA for the CDR3: TGCGCCAGCAGCCAGGAACTAGCGGGGGTCTACAATGAGCAGTTCTTC. Protein product: CASSQELAGVYNEQFF.

This chain joins TRBV7-9 and TRBJ2-4; the D is unclear. The CDR3 extends over 15 amino acids. V dropped 2 bases and J dropped 1 base, with 9 bases sitting between them. Germline CDR1 is SEHNR and CDR2 is FQNEAQ (reference sequence). CDR3 nucleotide sequence: TGTGCCAGCAGCTTAATGGGCGCGGCCAAAAACATTCAGTACTTC. Encoded protein: CASSLMGAAKNIQYF.

V gene TRBV2 combines with J gene TRBJ2-7; 13 bases match TRBD2. J gave up 6 bases and V 0 bases, and 11 bases lay outside the gene matches. The CDR3 runs 18 residues. Per germline, CDR1 SNHLY and CDR2 FYNNEI. The CDR3 region has the DNA TGTGCCAGCAGTGAAGCGCTTCGGCTGGGACTAGCGGGGATCGAGCAGTACTTC. Its translation: CASSEALRLGLAGIEQYF.

The chain has TRBV30 and TRBJ1-5; D might be TRBD1 (6 bases). V was shortened by 3 bases and J by 2 bases, with 17 bases between the two germline ends. CDR1 and CDR2 (germline): GTSNPN, SVGIG (reference sequence). The CDR3 has 16 amino acids. The CDR3 bases are TGTGCCTGGAGCGGGGGCAGACCGATAGGCAATCAGCCCCAGCATTTT. Translated: CAWSGGRPIGNQPQHF. The full variable domain, its missing parts supplied by reference TRBV30 and TRBJ1-5, is SQTIHQWPATLVQPVGSPLSLECTVEGTSNPNLYWYRQAAGRGLQLLFYSVGIGQISSEVPQNLSASRPQDRQFILSSKKLLLSDSGFYLCAWSGGRPIGNQPQHFGDGTRLSIL.

This clone was observed once. The chain couples TRBV5-1 to TRBJ2-3, with D tentatively TRBD2 (6 bases). CDR1 is SGHRS and CDR2 is YFSETQ in the germline V gene. The CDR3 runs 15 residues. V was pared by 2 bases and J by 0 bases, with 10 bases between. The CDR3 sequence is CASSFTSPSTDTQYF. CDR3 DNA: TGCGCCAGCAGCTTCACTAGCCCTAGCACAGATACGCAGTATTTT.

V and J are TRBV10-2 and TRBJ2-1, with 9 bases identical to TRBD2. The junction had 15 bases not matched to a gene; V was cut back by 6 bases and J by 6 bases. This CDR3 has 17 residues. The germline V gene has CDR1 WSHSY and CDR2 SAAADI. CDR3 loop: CASRRAGGREGRNEQFF. CDR3 sequence (DNA): TGCGCCAGCAGGAGGGCCGGGGGGCGGGAGGGACGCAATGAGCAGTTCTTC.